This T cell receptor beta chain appears in the sequencing data of a study of shared clonotypes between healthy human individuals. Whole-study findings and limits: Larger estimated richness was generally seen in naive subsets than in memory subsets.

This table comes from immunoSEQ multiplex PCR, and its TCRdb copy is limited to in-frame clones, with some not included. The sample includes roughly 2.2 million clones, roughly 90% seen only once; the top ten take about 0.41%. There are 15 residues in the CDR3. The trim removed 5 bases at V and 3 bases at J, leaving 10 bases unmatched. CDR1 and CDR2 from the germline V gene are MNHEY and SVGAGI. To note about this clone: What it recognizes is unknown.

The origin of this receptor is a young man in good health. Some clones in this sample may be carry-over from other donors' samples. The chain employs TRBV6-5 and TRBJ2-7, with 7 nucleotides matching TRBD1. The sample comprised naive CD4+ T cells from PBMCs. The subset here: CD45RA+ positively selected. CDR3 amino acids: CASSPTPGTVYEQYF. In nucleotides, the CDR3 is TGTGCCAGCAGTCCCACCCCCGGGACAGTCTACGAGCAGTACTTC.